The T cell receptor beta chain under discussion was sequenced for a study of T cells in Graves' hyperthyroidism and ophthalmopathy. Findings of the study overall: Most expanded thyroid clonotypes above 0.001 recurred in blood. It was a median about 7.1 months before onset that the model predicted ophthalmopathy. Researchers report that a 13 V-J model separated ophthalmopathy from stable hyperthyroidism.

RNA transcripts were the template for amplifying TCR beta CDR3 regions. HTBI primers were the set used in a first-round RT-PCR of the TCR CDR3. TCRdb reprocessed the multiplex PCR reads with MiXCR, giving one entry per CDR3 protein. The data show around 250,000 distinct CDR3 sequences, 13% to 15% seen once. With respect to this clonotype: Its antigen is as yet unknown.

Cells are PBMCs isolated from roughly 10 ml of fresh blood. The source material was blood. This receptor was obtained from a woman aged 40 to 49 with Graves' hyperthyroidism that later progressed to Graves' ophthalmopathy.

CDR3 DNA: TGCGCCAGCAGCTTTCAGGGGTCAACTAATGAAAAACTGTTTTTT. Residues: CASSFQGSTNEKLFF. The V and J genes are TRBV5-1 and TRBJ1-4, with TRBD1 as a possible D gene (6 bases). This CDR3 has 15 residues. CDR1 and CDR2 from the germline V gene are SGHRS and YFSETQ. Deletions cut 2 bases from V and 0 bases from J, with 8 bases between.